The 20 T cell receptor beta chains below come from one sample, sequenced in a study of cytomegalovirus exposure and HLA in healthy donors. Primers included in the PCR were 60 Vbeta and 13 Jbeta primers. Sequencing was performed with immunoSEQ multiplex PCR; in TCRdb, only in-frame clones are kept and a portion is missing. This repertoire shows fewer than 300,000 clones, 86% found once; its top ten account for 3.5% to 4.5%. Sequencing was performed on PBMCs. The receptors originated from a middle-aged man in good health and CMV-seropositive.

The gene calls are TRBV19 and TRBJ1-2; TRBD1 is a possible D gene (5 bases). This CDR3 is 14 amino acids long. From germline, CDR1 is LNHDA and CDR2 SQIVND (reference sequence). V was pared by 2 bases and J by 4 bases, with 11 bases between. CDR3 in amino acids: CASSIQGLGYGYTF. The CDR3 DNA sequence: TGTGCCAGTAGTATACAGGGTCTGGGCTATGGCTACACCTTC.

The chain has TRBV7-9 and TRBJ1-6, with D uncertain. V lost 3 bases and J 10 bases, leaving 7 bases between the germline ends. CDR1 SEHNR and CDR2 FQNEAQ come from the germline V gene (reference sequence). This CDR3 has 12 residues. The CDR3 here is CASSFMGSPLHF. CDR3 sequence (DNA): TGTGCCAGCAGCTTCATGGGCTCACCCCTCCACTTT. The entire variable domain, with the rest obtained from reference TRBV7-9 and TRBJ1-6, is as follows: DTGVSQNPRHKITKRGQNVTFRCDPISEHNRLYWYRQTLGQGPEFLTYFQNEAQLEKSRLLSDRFSAERPKGSFSTLEIQRTEQGDSAMYLCASSFMGSPLHFGNGTRLTVT.

The rearrangement links TRBV4-3 to TRBJ2-1; a weak D match, TRBD2 (6 bases). Trimming took off 3 bases at V and 0 bases at J, with 12 bases between the two ends. Germline values: CDR1 LGHNA, CDR2 YSLEER. The CDR3 runs to 16 residues. CDR3 DNA: TGCGCCAGCAGCCAGGGGACGGGAGACTCCTACAATGAGCAGTTCTTC. Translation gives CASSQGTGDSYNEQFF.

The chain links TRBV23-1 to TRBJ1-1, with 10 bases lining up with TRBD1. TRBV23-1 is an ORF, and what it does is uncertain. This CDR3 is built from 15 residues. V lost 3 bases and J lost 4; bases outside the gene matches: 5. Here the CDR3 DNA reads TGCGCCAGCAGTCACCGACAGGGGGCGCCCACTGAAGCTTTCTTT. Translated, it gives CASSHRQGAPTEAFF.

The V and J genes are TRBV9 and TRBJ1-2; no reliable D call. The CDR3 runs 17 residues. Germline assignment: CDR1 SGDLS and CDR2 YYNGEE. Deletions cut 2 bases from V and 3 bases from J, with 20 bases between. CDR3 region: CASSVGRSLGSYYGYTF. The CDR3 nucleotides read TGTGCCAGCAGCGTTGGAAGAAGCCTTGGGAGCTACTATGGCTACACCTTC.

CDR3 in DNA: TGTGCCACCGGGAGCGGGAGGGTAGAAGAGCAGTACTTC. This encodes CATGSGRVEEQYF. The J gene is TRBJ2-7, the V gene TRBV10-3; TRBD2 agrees at 10 bases. This CDR3 is 13 amino acids long. After removal of 10 bases from V and 7 bases from J, the junction contained 10 bases not matched to a gene. Germline CDR1 ENHRY, CDR2 SYGVKD.

The CDR3 region has the DNA TGTGCCAGCAGCTTAACGGGGACTAGCGGGTCGAGCACAGATACGCAGTATTTT. This translates into CASSLTGTSGSSTDTQYF. The rearrangement joins TRBV7-3 to TRBJ2-3; TRBD2 matches at 12 bases. Trimming cost V 0 bases and J 0 bases; bases outside gene matches: 4. The CDR3 contains 18 residues. Germline CDR1 and CDR2: SGHTA and FQGTGA.

The chain recombines TRBV4-1 with TRBJ1-2, with 10 bases matching TRBD1. The CDR3 totals 20 residues. Germline CDR1 and CDR2: MGHRA and YSYEKL. Unmatched junction bases numbered 16, after V lost 0 bases and J lost 3 bases. The CDR3 nucleotides read TGCGCCAGCAGCCAAGATCTCCTGGAGGCAGGACAGGGGGATTACTATGGCTACACCTTC. This translates into CASSQDLLEAGQGDYYGYTF.

The rearrangement uses TRBV10-3 and TRBJ2-1, with 13 bases aligning to TRBD2. Germline V gene data show CDR1 as ENHRY and CDR2 as SYGVKD. The CDR3 sequence is 16 residues long. V was pared by 3 bases and J by 8 bases, with 7 bases of the junction left unmatched. The CDR3 here is CAISDGLAGDFDEQFF. CDR3 bases: TGTGCCATCAGTGATGGACTAGCGGGAGATTTCGATGAGCAGTTCTTC.

V usage is TRBV2 and J usage is TRBJ2-3, with 8 bases fitting TRBD1. There are 15 residues in the CDR3. Looked up from germline, CDR1 is SNHLY and CDR2 is FYNNEI. Trimming cost V 6 bases and J 0 bases; bases outside gene matches: 5. The CDR3, as DNA: TGTGCCAGCAGGCGACAGGGGCTAAGCACAGATACGCAGTATTTT. Its protein is CASRRQGLSTDTQYF.

This clone has only one observation. The chain uses TRBV5-4 and TRBJ2-1; no clear D gene. The CDR3 runs to 13 residues. Germline assignment: CDR1 SGHNT and CDR2 YYREEE (reference sequence). V shed 0 bases and J shed 8 bases, with 9 bases lying between them. For the CDR3, the DNA is TGTGCCAGCAGCTTGGTGGCAGGCTATGAGCAGTTCTTC. It yields the protein CASSLVAGYEQFF. Full variable domain (outside the CDR3, taken from reference TRBV5-4 and TRBJ2-1): ETGVTQSPTHLIKTRGQQVTLRCSSQSGHNTVSWYQQALGQGPQFIFQYYREEENGRGNFPPRFSGLQFPNYSSELNVNALELDDSALYLCASSLVAGYEQFFGPGTRLTVL.

The V gene is TRBV7-9, the J gene TRBJ2-7; no definite D call. With 0 bases removed from V and 6 bases from J, the gap between germline ends came to 6 bases. Germline loops: CDR1 SEHNR, CDR2 FQNEAQ (reference sequence). CDR3 length equals 12 residues. The CDR3 spells CASSLAVSEQYF. The CDR3 coding sequence is TGTGCCAGCAGCTTAGCGGTTAGCGAGCAGTACTTC.

This rearrangement joins TRBV10-1 to TRBJ2-2, with D possibly being TRBD2 (5 bases). The germline CDR1 and CDR2 sequences are WNHNN and SYGVQD (reference sequence). This CDR3 contains 13 residues. The ends were cut back, 5 bases at V and 5 bases at J, with 9 bases in the middle. CDR3 amino acids: CASSLARTGELFF. In DNA, the CDR3 is TGCGCCAGCAGTCTAGCTCGTACCGGGGAGCTGTTTTTT.

The rearrangement joins TRBV4-3 to TRBJ1-1; the match to TRBD1 covers 10 bases. Germline-derived CDR1 and CDR2 are LGHNA and YSLEER. The CDR3 is made up of 14 amino acids. The trim removed 2 bases at V and 6 bases at J, leaving 3 bases unmatched. The CDR3 nucleotides are TGCGCCAGCAGCCAAAGACAGGGGGCCTCTGAAGCTTTCTTT. It specifies CASSQRQGASEAFF.

This rearrangement joins TRBV6-1 to TRBJ1-2, with 12 nucleotides matching TRBD1. The CDR3 runs to 14 residues. Germline V gene sequence: CDR1 MNHNS, CDR2 SASEGT. V lost 5 bases to trimming and J lost 7 bases; unmatched junction nucleotides: 5. In DNA form, the CDR3 reads TGTGCCAGCAGTCCGGGACAGGGGGCTTTTGGCTACACCTTC. Its translation: CASSPGQGAFGYTF.

The chain joins TRBV18 to TRBJ2-3; the match to TRBD2 covers 13 bases. CDR3 length: 17 residues. CDR1 and CDR2 from the germline V gene are KGHSH and LQKENI. Losses at the gene ends were 3 bases for V and 4 bases for J; bases not matched to a gene: 7. CDR3 bases: TGTGCCAGCTCACCCGGGACTAGCGGGAACGGCGCAGATACGCAGTATTTT. Amino acid sequence: CASSPGTSGNGADTQYF.

The chain uses TRBV11-2 and TRBJ1-2; D remains ambiguous. With 0 bases removed from V and 13 bases from J, the gap between germline ends came to 6 bases. The CDR3 consists of 10 residues. Per germline, CDR1 SGHAT and CDR2 FQNNGV. CDR3: CASSLDLLTF. The CDR3 DNA follows: TGTGCCAGCAGCTTAGATCTCCTCACCTTC. Full variable domain (remainder filled in from reference TRBV11-2 and TRBJ1-2): EAGVAQSPRYKIIEKRQSVAFWCNPISGHATLYWYQQILGQGPKLLIQFQNNGVVDDSQLPKDRFSAERLKGVDSTLKIQPAKLEDSAVYLCASSLDLLTFGSGTRLTVV.

V usage is TRBV5-1 and J usage is TRBJ2-1, with D possibly being TRBD2 (6 bases). V was shortened by 0 bases and J by 10 bases, with 11 bases between the two germline ends. The CDR3 sequence is 13 residues long. Per germline, CDR1 SGHRS and CDR2 YFSETQ. The CDR3 nucleotides read TGCGCCAGCAGCTTGGTGCGGGAAGGGGAGCAGTTCTTC. Protein: CASSLVREGEQFF.

The rearrangement links TRBV29-1 to TRBJ2-7; maybe TRBD1 (5 bases). CDR1 SQVTM and CDR2 ANQGSEA come from the germline V gene. This CDR3 comprises 12 residues. V lost 7 bases, J lost 4 bases, and 14 bases lay in between. In nucleotides, the CDR3 is TGCAGCGCAATTTGGCAGGGATACGAGCAGTACTTC. Translated: CSAIWQGYEQYF.

The V gene is TRBV11-2, the J gene TRBJ2-1; 14 nucleotides line up with TRBD2. The CDR3 has 18 residues. With V trimmed by 3 bases and J by 0 bases, 4 bases remained unmatched. Germline assignment: CDR1 SGHAT and CDR2 FQNNGV. CDR3 in amino acids: CASSLTSGGGSSYNEQFF. The CDR3 DNA reads TGTGCCAGCAGCTTGACTAGCGGGGGGGGTAGCTCCTACAATGAGCAGTTCTTC.